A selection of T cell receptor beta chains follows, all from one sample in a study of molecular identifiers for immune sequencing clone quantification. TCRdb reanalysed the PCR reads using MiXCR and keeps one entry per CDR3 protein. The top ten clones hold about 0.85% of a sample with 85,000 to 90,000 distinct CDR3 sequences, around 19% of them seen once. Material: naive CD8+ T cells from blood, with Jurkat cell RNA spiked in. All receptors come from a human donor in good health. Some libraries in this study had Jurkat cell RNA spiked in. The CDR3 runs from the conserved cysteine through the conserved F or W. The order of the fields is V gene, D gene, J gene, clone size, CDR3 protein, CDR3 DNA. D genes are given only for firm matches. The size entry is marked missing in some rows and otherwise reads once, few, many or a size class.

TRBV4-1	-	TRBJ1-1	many	CASSQDPAYTEAFF	TGCGCCAGCAGCCAAGATCCCGCATACACTGAAGCTTTCTTT
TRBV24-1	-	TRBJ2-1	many	CATSDSIDNEQFF	TGTGCCACCAGTGACTCCATAGACAATGAGCAGTTCTTC
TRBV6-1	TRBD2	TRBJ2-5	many	CASRNSGQETQYF	TGTGCCAGCCGCAATAGCGGGCAAGAGACCCAGTACTTC
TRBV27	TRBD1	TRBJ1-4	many	CASSYRRDSYEKLFF	TGTGCCAGCAGTTACCGCCGGGACAGTTATGAAAAACTGTTTTTT
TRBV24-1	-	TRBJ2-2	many	CATMLANTGELFF	TGTGCCACCATGCTCGCGAACACCGGGGAGCTGTTTTTT
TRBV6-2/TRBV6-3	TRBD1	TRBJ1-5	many	CASSGPGQGARIGNQPQHF	TGTGCCAGCAGTGGACCGGGACAGGGGGCGCGGATTGGCAATCAGCCCCAGCATTTT
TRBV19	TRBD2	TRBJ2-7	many	CASSPAGGPYEQYF	TGTGCCAGTAGCCCGGCGGGGGGGCCCTACGAGCAGTACTTC
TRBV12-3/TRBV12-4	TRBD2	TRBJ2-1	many	CASSLGGAGQFF	TGTGCCAGCAGTTTGGGGGGAGCGGGACAGTTCTTC
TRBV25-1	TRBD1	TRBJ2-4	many	CASSKDLRDRENIQYF	TGTGCCAGCAGTAAAGACCTCCGGGACAGGGAAAACATTCAGTACTTC
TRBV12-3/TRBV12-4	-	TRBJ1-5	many	CASSDLNNQPQHF	TGTGCCAGCAGCGACTTGAACAATCAGCCCCAGCATTTT
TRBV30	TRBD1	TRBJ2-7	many	CAWSVGDRGYHEQYF	TGTGCCTGGAGTGTAGGGGACAGGGGTTACCACGAGCAGTACTTC
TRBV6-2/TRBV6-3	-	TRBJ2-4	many	CASSYIVADRNIQYF	TGTGCCAGCAGTTACATAGTGGCGGACCGAAACATTCAGTACTTC
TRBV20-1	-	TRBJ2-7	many	CSAGAVTGYEQYF	TGCAGTGCCGGAGCCGTGACAGGTTACGAGCAGTACTTC
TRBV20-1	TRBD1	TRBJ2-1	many	CSARDWDRGQYNEQFF	TGCAGTGCTAGAGATTGGGACAGGGGACAATACAATGAGCAGTTCTTC
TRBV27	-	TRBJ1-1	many	CASRGQGPLLTEAFF	TGTGCCAGCAGGGGCCAAGGTCCCCTACTCACTGAAGCTTTCTTT
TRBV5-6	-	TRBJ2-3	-	CASSSVRGLTDTQYF	TGTGCCAGCAGCAGCGTGAGGGGCCTCACAGATACGCAGTATTTT
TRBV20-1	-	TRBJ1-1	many	CSARDEGNTEAFF	TGCAGTGCTAGAGATGAGGGGAACACTGAAGCTTTCTTT
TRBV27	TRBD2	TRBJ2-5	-	CASLGSGQETQYF	TGTGCCAGCTTAGGTAGCGGGCAAGAGACCCAGTACTTC
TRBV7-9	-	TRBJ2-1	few	CASHGSYNEQFF	TGTGCCAGCCATGGGTCCTACAATGAGCAGTTCTTC
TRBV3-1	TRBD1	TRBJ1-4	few	CASSQEGQGLIKLFF	TGTGCCAGCAGCCAAGAAGGACAGGGGTTGATCAAACTGTTTTTT
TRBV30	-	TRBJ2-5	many	CAWEASGRVETQYF	TGTGCCTGGGAGGCGAGCGGACGGGTAGAGACCCAGTACTTC
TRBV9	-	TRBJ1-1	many	CASSEGVGGMNTEAFF	TGTGCCAGCAGCGAGGGTGTGGGGGGCATGAACACTGAAGCTTTCTTT
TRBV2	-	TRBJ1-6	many	CASSVRTDGITNSPLHF	TGTGCCAGCAGTGTCCGCACGGACGGCATCACTAATTCACCCCTCCACTTT
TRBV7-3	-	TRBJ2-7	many	CASSSGAGEQYF	TGTGCCAGCAGCTCGGGGGCGGGCGAGCAGTACTTC
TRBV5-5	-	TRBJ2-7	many	CASSFSEGSYEQYF	TGTGCCAGCAGCTTTTCTGAGGGGTCCTACGAGCAGTACTTC
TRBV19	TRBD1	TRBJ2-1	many	CASQTGTRSYNEQFF	TGTGCCAGTCAGACAGGGACGCGCTCCTACAATGAGCAGTTCTTC
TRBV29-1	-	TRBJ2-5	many	CSANGFPSSYQETQYF	TGCAGCGCAAACGGCTTCCCCTCTTCGTACCAAGAGACCCAGTACTTC
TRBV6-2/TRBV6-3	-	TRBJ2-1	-	CASSVGTLFGVEQFF	TGTGCCAGCAGTGTCGGGACACTATTCGGGGTTGAGCAGTTCTTC
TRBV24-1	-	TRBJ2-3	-	CAPSDGQGTDTQYF	TGTGCACCCAGTGACGGGCAAGGCACAGATACGCAGTATTTT
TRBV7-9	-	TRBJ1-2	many	CASSFTGGRSGYTF	TGTGCCAGCAGCTTCACGGGGGGCAGAAGTGGCTACACCTTC
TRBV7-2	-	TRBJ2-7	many	CASSLGGTYEQYF	TGTGCCAGCAGCTTAGGCGGGACCTACGAGCAGTACTTC
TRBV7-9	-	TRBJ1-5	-	CASSLVGAWGTDTQHF	TGTGCCAGCAGCTTAGTGGGGGCATGGGGCACAGATACGCAGCATTTT
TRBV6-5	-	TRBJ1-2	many	CASSYRAGAGPDYGYTF	TGTGCCAGCAGTTACCGGGCTGGGGCCGGGCCCGACTATGGCTACACCTTC
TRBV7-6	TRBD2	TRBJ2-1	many	CASSLAPSAGGGVAEQFF	TGTGCCAGCAGCTTGGCCCCCTCGGCGGGAGGGGGGGTTGCTGAGCAGTTCTTC
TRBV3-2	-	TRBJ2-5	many	CASSQEARAVEETQYF	TGTGCCAGCAGCCAAGAGGCCAGGGCGGTCGAAGAGACCCAGTACTTC